Described below is a single T cell receptor (beta chain) sequence and its context. The antigen remains unidentified. Trimming cost V 3 bases and J 8 bases, with 26 bases left between them. CDR3 length equals 17 residues. Looked up from germline, CDR1 is DFQATT and CDR2 is SNEGSKA (reference sequence). The data belong to a study of T-cell reconstitution after alpha-beta-depleted transplantation in children. Overall study results and limits: T-cell counts and diversity at one year following transplant were attributed mainly to newly produced T cells.

Construction of the TCRbeta library involved unique molecular identifiers. TCRdb called the PCR reads again in MiXCR, with one record for every CDR3 protein. The table records 500,000 to 650,000 distinct CDR3 sequences, about 10% of them present only once. The material sequenced was PBMCs, mostly from graft donor cells, taken 180 days after TCRalphabeta/CD19-depleted stem cell transplant. The rearrangement links TRBV20-1 to TRBJ2-1; D may be TRBD2 (5 bases). This sequence originates from a female patient younger than 10 who had a stem cell transplant for aplastic anemia, so the T cells may come from the graft donor. The CDR3 bases are TGCAGTGCTAGTGGCGAGACTACCATACTCCCCACACATGAGCAGTTCTTC. Translating it yields CSASGETTILPTHEQFF.